The T cell receptor beta chain described here comes from a study of human thymus T cells. V lost 0 bases and J lost 6, with 3 bases in between. Germline assignment: CDR1 SGHNT and CDR2 YYREEE (reference sequence). There are 12 residues in the CDR3. The study used thymus tissue resected during corrective heart surgery. Assay used: immunoSEQ multiplex PCR; TCRdb lists only in-frame clones, some missing. The data hold under 150,000 clones, with about 94% observed a single time. The source is a boy younger than two with a congenital heart defect but otherwise immunologically healthy. The sequencing input was thymus tissue. The chain combines TRBV5-4 with TRBJ2-2; no clear D gene. Here the CDR3 DNA reads TGTGCCAGCAGCTTGGTTGCCGGGGAGCTGTTTTTT. Translated, it gives CASSLVAGELFF.